Included here is one TCR beta chain sequence, with context. No antigen is known for it. Base qualities are not provided; no much larger clone lies one nucleotide away. From its cysteine to its phenylalanine, the CDR3 spans 15 amino acids. The DNA shown is the 45-base CDR3, in frame from base 1. CDR1 SGHRS and CDR2 YFSETQ were looked up in the germline V gene. Germline trimming amounts to 4 bases on V and 5 bases on J, with 6 as the count of junction bases outside the gene matches. The donors were roughly 38 Caucasian individuals from Russia, aged 6 to 90 years, who were systemically healthy. Each donor gave ten milliliters of peripheral blood, collected into EDTA-treated Vacutainer tubes. Ficoll-Paque density-gradient centrifugation was used to isolate PBMCs, with at least 7 million per sample. Trizol reagent was used to extract total RNA from the PBMCs, yielding at least 5 micrograms per sample. The percentages of naive CD45RAhigh/CD27high T cells were determined by flow cytometry on a PBMC aliquot from every donor.

Library preparation was by 5' RACE. Sequencing took place on an Illumina HiSeq 2500. A second about 7 to 11 cycle PCR used a sample-barcoded 5' primer and a J-beta primer mix. A unique molecular identifier was introduced onto each TCR beta cDNA molecule by a template-switch 5' adaptor carrying 12 random nucleotides. Each sample yielded at least 3 million CDR3-containing paired-end reads. The Mint cDNA synthesis kit, primed by a TRBC-specific oligonucleotide, was used to synthesize first-strand cDNA from all RNA. After uracil-DNA glycosylase treatment, a first 18-cycle PCR used universal primers M1SS and BC2_uni_R on all cDNA. For the original study's pipeline: Each sample was normalized by randomly selecting 1 million high-quality reads, each carrying a distinct molecular identifier. Reads sharing molecular identifiers were discarded rather than binned into consensus sequences. MiTCR, with a Q25 quality threshold and the strictest error-elimination algorithm, was used for CDR3 identification, clonotype clustering and error correction. A nonparametric unseen species model with Euler transformation was used to estimate lower-bound total TCR beta diversity. TCRdb reran the public reads through fastp at Q25 and MiXCR, keeping productive beta chains. Every distinct CDR3 protein forms one entry, paired with its most common genes and DNA. TCRdb's processing, not the authors', yielded these V and J calls. For this sample there are hundreds of thousands of distinct CDR3 sequences; about 26% appear just once. Roughly 3.5% of the sample belongs to the ten largest clones.

The data belong to a study of blood T cells in healthy people across ages (dated by TCRdb to the mid-2010s). With regard to the full study: In model experiments, template switching captured about one uniquely barcoded TCR beta cDNA molecule for every two T cells. Using deep sequencing normalized with unique cDNA molecular identifiers, the study measured how TCR beta repertoire diversity changes with age. The donors were split into four age groups: young (average 16 years), middle-aged (about 40), aged (approximately 59) and long-lived (under 85). Two additional independent replicas of 1 million unique cDNA reads from the same blood draw were analyzed for two donors (one aged 18 to 30 and one aged 80 or older). Study-wide conclusions, independent of this receptor: Donor CMV infection status was unknown, potentially confounding age-related changes in expanded clonotypes. Bulk unsorted PBMC profiling prevented conclusive comparison of naive and antigen-experienced compartments. As age increased, observed TCR beta diversity per million T cells dropped in a roughly linear way, and a significant reduction was already evident by age roughly 40. Compared with the aged group, the long-lived group had more naive CD4+ T cells, fewer expanded clones and increased TCR diversity, suggesting age selection. Total diversity estimates from one million sequenced T cells were considered lower bounds and underestimates. There was a strong correlation between observed TCR beta diversity and the percentage of naive T cells measured by flow cytometry.

The sample also formed part of further work on T cells of mothers and their children. The second investigation adds: The donors were nine systemically healthy Caucasian individuals, made up of three mothers and their six children. cDNA synthesis used all of the extracted RNA, with 1.5 ug of RNA in each 15 ul reaction. In the second PCR, the M1S primer introduced both the sample barcodes and 2-4 random nucleotides. Over 8 million TCR beta CDR3 reads were obtained for each mother, and 2.5 million to 3 million reads were obtained for each child. Thymic selection shapes the output of TCR recombination in a similar way in related and unrelated pairs, and inherited differences have a minor effect. Related mother-child pairs always showed normalized repertoire overlap that was slightly higher than in unrelated mother-child pairs, though the difference was never significant. No persistent microchimeric T cell clones were found, with a detection sensitivity of roughly 100 clones per million clonotypes. In the study, deep NGS was used to compare the TCR beta repertoires of mothers and children, and features distinguishing related mother-child pairs from unrelated individuals were sought. Mothers averaged roughly 40 +/- 4 years of age and children averaged around 10 +/- 4 years. Libraries were sequenced on Illumina HiSeq 2000 with 100+100 nt paired-end reads after adapter ligation with NEBNext reagents. To prevent cross-contamination, the mother and child libraries were prepared one month apart and sequenced in separate runs. For each donor, between roughly 500,000 and 2,200,000 distinct TCR beta clonotypes were identified. Naive TCR beta clonotypes were estimated from low-frequency clonotypes matched to each donor's FACS-determined naive share, without sorting.

The sample was blood. This TCR derives from a boy aged 2 to 9 in good health. Here the chain combines TRBV5-1 and TRBJ2-1, and 10 junction bases match TRBD2. The sequenced DNA is TGCGCCAGCAGCGACCTAGCGGGGGCAGACAATGAGCAGTTCTTC. This codes for CASSDLAGADNEQFF.